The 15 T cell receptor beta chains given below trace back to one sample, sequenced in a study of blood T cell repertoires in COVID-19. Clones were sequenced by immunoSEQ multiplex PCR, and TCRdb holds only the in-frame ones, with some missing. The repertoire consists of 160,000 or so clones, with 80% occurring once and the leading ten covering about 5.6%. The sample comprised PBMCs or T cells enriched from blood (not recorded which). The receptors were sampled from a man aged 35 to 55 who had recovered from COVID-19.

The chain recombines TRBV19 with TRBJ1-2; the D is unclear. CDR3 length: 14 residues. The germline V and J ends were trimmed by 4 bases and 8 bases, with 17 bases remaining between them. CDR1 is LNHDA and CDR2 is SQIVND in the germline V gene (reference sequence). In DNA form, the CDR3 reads TGTGCCAGTAGTAATAGCCCAAGGCAAGTGGGCTACACCTTC. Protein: CASSNSPRQVGYTF. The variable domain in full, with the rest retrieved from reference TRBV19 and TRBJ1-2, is DGGITQSPKYLFRKEGQNVTLSCEQNLNHDAMYWYRQDPGQGLRLIYYSQIVNDFQKGDIAEGYSVSREKKESFPLTVTSAQKNPTAFYLCASSNSPRQVGYTFGSGTRLTVV.

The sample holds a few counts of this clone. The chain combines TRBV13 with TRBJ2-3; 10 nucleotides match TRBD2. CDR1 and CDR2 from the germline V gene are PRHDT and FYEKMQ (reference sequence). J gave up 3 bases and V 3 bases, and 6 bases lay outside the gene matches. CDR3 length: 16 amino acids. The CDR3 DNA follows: TGTGCCAGCAGCTTCCGGACTAGCGGTGGGACAGATACGCAGTATTTT. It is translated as CASSFRTSGGTDTQYF.

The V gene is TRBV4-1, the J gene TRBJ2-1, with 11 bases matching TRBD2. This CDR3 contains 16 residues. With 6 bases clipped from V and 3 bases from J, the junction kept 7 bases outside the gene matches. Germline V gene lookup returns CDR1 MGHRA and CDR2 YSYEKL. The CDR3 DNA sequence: TGCGCCAGCAGGCCACGTCTAGCGGGGGGCTACAATGAGCAGTTCTTC. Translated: CASRPRLAGGYNEQFF.

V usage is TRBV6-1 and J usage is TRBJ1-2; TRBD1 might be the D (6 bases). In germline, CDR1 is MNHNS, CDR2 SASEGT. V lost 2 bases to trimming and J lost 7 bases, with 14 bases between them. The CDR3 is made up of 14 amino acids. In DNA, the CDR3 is TGTGCCAGCAGTGAAAAGGCCAGGGGTAGTGGCTACACCTTC. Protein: CASSEKARGSGYTF.

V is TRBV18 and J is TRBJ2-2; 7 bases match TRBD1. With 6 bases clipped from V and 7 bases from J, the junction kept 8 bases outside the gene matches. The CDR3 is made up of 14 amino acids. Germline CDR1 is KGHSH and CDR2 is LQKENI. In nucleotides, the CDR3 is TGTGCCAGCTCGCGACAGGGAAGTAGCGGGGAGCTGTTTTTT. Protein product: CASSRQGSSGELFF. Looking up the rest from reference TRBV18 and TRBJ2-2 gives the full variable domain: NAGVMQNPRHLVRRRGQEARLRCSPMKGHSHVYWYRQLPEEGLKFMVYLQKENIIDESGMPKERFSAEFPKEGPSILRIQQVVRGDSAAYFCASSRQGSSGELFFGEGSRLTVL.

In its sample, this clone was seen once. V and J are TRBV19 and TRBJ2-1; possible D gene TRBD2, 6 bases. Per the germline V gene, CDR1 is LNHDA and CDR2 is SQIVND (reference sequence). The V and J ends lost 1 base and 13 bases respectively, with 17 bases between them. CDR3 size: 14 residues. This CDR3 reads CASSIVDGSSEQFF. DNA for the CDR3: TGTGCCAGTAGTATAGTAGACGGGTCTAGCGAACAGTTCTTC. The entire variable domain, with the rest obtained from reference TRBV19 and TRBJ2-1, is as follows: DGGITQSPKYLFRKEGQNVTLSCEQNLNHDAMYWYRQDPGQGLRLIYYSQIVNDFQKGDIAEGYSVSREKKESFPLTVTSAQKNPTAFYLCASSIVDGSSEQFFGPGTRLTVL.

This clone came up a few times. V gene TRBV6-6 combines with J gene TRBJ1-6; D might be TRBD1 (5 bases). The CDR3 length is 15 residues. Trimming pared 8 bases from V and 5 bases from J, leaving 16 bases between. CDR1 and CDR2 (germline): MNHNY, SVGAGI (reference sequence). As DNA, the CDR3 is TGTGCCAGCCGAGGCCGACAGAATGATAATTCACCCCTCCACTTT. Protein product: CASRGRQNDNSPLHF.

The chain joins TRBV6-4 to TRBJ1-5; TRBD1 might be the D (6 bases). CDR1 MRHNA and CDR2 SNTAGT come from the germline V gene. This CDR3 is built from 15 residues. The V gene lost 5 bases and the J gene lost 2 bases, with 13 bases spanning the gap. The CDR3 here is CASSQNSGGNQPQHF. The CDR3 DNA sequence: TGTGCCAGCAGTCAAAACTCAGGGGGCAATCAGCCCCAGCATTTT.

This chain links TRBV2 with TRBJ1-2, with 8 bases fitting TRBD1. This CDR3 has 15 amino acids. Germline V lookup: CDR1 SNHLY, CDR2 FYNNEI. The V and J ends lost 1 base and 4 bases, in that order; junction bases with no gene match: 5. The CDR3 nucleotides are TGTGCCAGCAGTGAAGGACCCGGGACAGGCTATGGCTACACCTTC. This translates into CASSEGPGTGYGYTF.

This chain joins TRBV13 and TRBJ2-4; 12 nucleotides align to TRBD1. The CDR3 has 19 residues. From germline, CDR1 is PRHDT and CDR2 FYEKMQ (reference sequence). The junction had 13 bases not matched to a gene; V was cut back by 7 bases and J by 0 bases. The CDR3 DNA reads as TGTGCCAGCATCAACCCGGGACAGGGGGCCGATCTAGCCAAAAACATTCAGTACTTC. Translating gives CASINPGQGADLAKNIQYF.

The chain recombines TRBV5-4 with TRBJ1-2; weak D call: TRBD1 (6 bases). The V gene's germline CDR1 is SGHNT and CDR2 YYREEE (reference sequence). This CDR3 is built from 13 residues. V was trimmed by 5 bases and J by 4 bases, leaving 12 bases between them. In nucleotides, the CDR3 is TGTGCCAGCAGTACGTCAGGGGTCTATGGCTACACCTTC. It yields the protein CASSTSGVYGYTF.

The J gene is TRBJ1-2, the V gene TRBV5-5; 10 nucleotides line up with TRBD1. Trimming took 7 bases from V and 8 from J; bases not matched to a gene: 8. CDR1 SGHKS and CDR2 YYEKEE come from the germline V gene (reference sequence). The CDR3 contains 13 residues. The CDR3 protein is CASDRQGAGGYTF. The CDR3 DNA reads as TGTGCCAGCGATCGACAGGGGGCGGGAGGCTACACCTTC.

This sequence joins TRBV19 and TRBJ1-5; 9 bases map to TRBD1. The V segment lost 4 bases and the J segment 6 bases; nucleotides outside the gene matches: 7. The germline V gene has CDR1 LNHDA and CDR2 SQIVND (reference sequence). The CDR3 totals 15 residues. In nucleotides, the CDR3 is TGTGCCAGTAGTACGGGACAGGGAGGGGGTCAGCCCCAGCATTTT. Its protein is CASSTGQGGGQPQHF.

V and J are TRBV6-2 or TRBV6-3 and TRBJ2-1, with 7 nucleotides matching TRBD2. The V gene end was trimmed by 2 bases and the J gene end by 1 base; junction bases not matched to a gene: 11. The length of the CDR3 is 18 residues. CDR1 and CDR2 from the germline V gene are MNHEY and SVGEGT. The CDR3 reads CASSYGRGLRRSYNEQFF. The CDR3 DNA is TGTGCCAGCAGTTACGGGCGGGGGTTGCGAAGGTCCTACAATGAGCAGTTCTTC.

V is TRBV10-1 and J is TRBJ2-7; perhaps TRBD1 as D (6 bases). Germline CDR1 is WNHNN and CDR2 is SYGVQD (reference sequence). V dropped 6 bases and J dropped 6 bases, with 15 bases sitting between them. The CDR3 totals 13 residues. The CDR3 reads CASRSSQGGEQYF. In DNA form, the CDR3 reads TGCGCCAGCAGAAGTTCACAGGGTGGCGAGCAGTACTTC.